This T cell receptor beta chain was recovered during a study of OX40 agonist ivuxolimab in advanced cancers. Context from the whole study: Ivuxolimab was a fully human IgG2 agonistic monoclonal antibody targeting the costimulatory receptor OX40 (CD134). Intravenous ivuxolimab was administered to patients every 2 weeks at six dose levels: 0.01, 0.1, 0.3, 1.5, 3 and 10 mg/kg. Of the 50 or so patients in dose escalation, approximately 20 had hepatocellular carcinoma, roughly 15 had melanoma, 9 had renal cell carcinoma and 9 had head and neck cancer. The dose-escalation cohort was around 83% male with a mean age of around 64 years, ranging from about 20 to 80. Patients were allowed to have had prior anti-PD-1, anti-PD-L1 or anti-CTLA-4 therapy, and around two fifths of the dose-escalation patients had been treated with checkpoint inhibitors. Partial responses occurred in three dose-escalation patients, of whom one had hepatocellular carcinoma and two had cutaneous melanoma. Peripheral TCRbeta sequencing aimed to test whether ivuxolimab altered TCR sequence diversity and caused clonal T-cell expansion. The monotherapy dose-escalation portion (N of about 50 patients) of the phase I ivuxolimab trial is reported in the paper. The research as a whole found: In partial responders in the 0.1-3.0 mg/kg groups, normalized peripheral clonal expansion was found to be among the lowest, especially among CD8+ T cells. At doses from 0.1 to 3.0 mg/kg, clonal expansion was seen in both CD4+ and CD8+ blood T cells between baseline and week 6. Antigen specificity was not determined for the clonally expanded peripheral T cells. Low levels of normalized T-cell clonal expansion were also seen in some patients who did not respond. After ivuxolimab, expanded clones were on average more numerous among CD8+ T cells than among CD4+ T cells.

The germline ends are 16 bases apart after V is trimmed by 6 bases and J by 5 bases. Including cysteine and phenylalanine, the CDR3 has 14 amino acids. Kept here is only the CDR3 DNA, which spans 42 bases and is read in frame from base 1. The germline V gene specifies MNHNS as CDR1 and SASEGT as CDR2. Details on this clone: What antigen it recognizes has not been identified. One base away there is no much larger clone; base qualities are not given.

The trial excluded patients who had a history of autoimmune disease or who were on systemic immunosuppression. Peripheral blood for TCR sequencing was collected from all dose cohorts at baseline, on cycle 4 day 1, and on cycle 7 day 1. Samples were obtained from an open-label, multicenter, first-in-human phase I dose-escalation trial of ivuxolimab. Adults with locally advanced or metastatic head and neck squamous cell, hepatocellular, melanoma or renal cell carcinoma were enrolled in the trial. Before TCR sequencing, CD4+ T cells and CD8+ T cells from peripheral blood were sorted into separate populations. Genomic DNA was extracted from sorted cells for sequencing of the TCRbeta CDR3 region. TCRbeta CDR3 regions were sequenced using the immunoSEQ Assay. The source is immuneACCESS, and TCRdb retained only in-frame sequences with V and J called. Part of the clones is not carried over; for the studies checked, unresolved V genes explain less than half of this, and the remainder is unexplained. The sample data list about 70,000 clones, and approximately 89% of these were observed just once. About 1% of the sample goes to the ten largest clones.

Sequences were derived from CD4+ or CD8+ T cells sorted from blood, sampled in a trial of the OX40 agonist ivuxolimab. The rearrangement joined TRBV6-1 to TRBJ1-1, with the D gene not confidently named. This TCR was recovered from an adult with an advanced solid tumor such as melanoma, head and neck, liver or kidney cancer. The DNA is TGTGCCAGCAGCCCCGGAGGCGGTTGGACTGAAGCTTTCTTT. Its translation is CASSPGGGWTEAFF.